Listed here are 20 T cell receptor beta chains from one sample, sequenced in a study of blood T cell repertoires in COVID-19. Only in-frame clones appear in the TCRdb table, and some are missing; sequencing was by immunoSEQ multiplex PCR. The sample has approximately 76,000 clones, around 88% seen once; the top ten hold 7% to 10%. Sequenced input: peripheral blood. The source of these receptors is a man aged 25 to 40 with acute or convalescent COVID-19.

The V and J genes are TRBV4-3 and TRBJ1-6; weak D call: TRBD1 (6 bases). This CDR3 region has 15 residues. Germline values: CDR1 LGHNA, CDR2 YSLEER. V dropped 4 bases and J dropped 6 bases, with 13 bases sitting between them. CDR3 residues: CASSPGVSPNSPLHF. In nucleotides, the CDR3 is TGCGCCAGCAGCCCAGGGGTTAGCCCTAATTCACCCCTCCACTTT.

The V gene is TRBV7-8, the J gene TRBJ2-3, with D tentatively TRBD1 (6 bases). Trimming removed 6 bases at V and 2 bases at J, with 15 bases between. The CDR3 contains 15 residues. The germline gives CDR1 SGHVS, CDR2 FQNEAQ. Here the CDR3 reads CASSRNRVPTDTQYF. The CDR3 DNA sequence: TGTGCCAGCAGTCGTAACAGGGTTCCCACAGATACGCAGTATTTT.

The chain carries TRBV6-5 and TRBJ1-1, with TRBD1 as a possible D gene (5 bases). In germline, CDR1 is MNHEY, CDR2 SVGAGI. V was trimmed by 2 bases and J by 3 bases, leaving 16 bases between them. This CDR3 region has 16 residues. CDR3 sequence (DNA): TGTGCCAGCAGTTACGATCATAGGGGAAGCGACACTGAAGCTTTCTTT. It encodes CASSYDHRGSDTEAFF.

This clone was seen just once. The chain couples TRBV9 to TRBJ2-3, with a possible D match to TRBD2 (5 bases). This CDR3 contains 14 residues. V was trimmed by 7 bases and J by 2 bases, leaving 14 bases between them. Germline V gene data show CDR1 as SGDLS and CDR2 as YYNGEE. For the CDR3, the DNA is TGTGCCAGCGCTCGAGCGGCCCTCACAGATACGCAGTATTTT. This gives the protein CASARAALTDTQYF.

This clone was counted a single time. V is TRBV30 and J is TRBJ1-1; D is unclear. The CDR3 sequence is 17 residues long. V was cut by 4 bases and J by 1 base, with 22 bases left in between. Germline CDR1 reads GTSNPN; CDR2 reads SVGIG (reference sequence). Here the CDR3 DNA reads TGTGCCTGGACCCAAATCGGTAGGAGGATTGAGAACACTGAAGCTTTCTTT. Protein product: CAWTQIGRRIENTEAFF.

The chain has TRBV30 and TRBJ1-3, with 11 bases fitting TRBD1. Germline assignment: CDR1 GTSNPN and CDR2 SVGIG (reference sequence). V was clipped by 3 bases and J by 4 bases; unmatched bases: 2. The CDR3 contains 14 residues. In DNA form, the CDR3 reads TGTGCCTGGAGGGACAGGGGGCTCGGAAACACCATATATTTT. It yields the protein CAWRDRGLGNTIYF.

The CDR3 region has the DNA TGCGCCAGCAGCTCCCGTGGTAGCGGACTCAGCACAGATACGCAGTATTTT. The encoded protein is CASSSRGSGLSTDTQYF. The V gene is TRBV5-1, the J gene TRBJ2-3; the D gene is possibly TRBD2 (6 bases). Trimming took off 3 bases at V and 0 bases at J, with 17 bases between the two ends. Germline loops: CDR1 SGHRS, CDR2 YFSETQ. This CDR3 comprises 17 residues.

This chain joins TRBV30 and TRBJ2-1; possibly TRBD2 for D (5 bases). V lost 2 bases and J 7 bases, leaving 18 bases between the germline ends. From germline, CDR1 is GTSNPN and CDR2 SVGIG (reference sequence). This CDR3 has 15 residues. As DNA, the CDR3 is TGTGCCTGGAGTACCCTTGACCAACCGGGGAATGAGCAGTTCTTC. Its protein is CAWSTLDQPGNEQFF.

The chain is built from TRBV18 and TRBJ1-2, with TRBD1 identical over 7 bases. J gave up 5 bases and V 4 bases, and 4 bases lay outside the gene matches. In germline, CDR1 is KGHSH, CDR2 LQKENI. This CDR3 is built from 13 residues. The CDR3 DNA reads TGTGCCAGCTCACTTGACAGGGCGTATGGCTACACCTTC. This encodes CASSLDRAYGYTF.

V and J are TRBV28 and TRBJ1-4; D is perhaps TRBD1 (6 bases). Deletions cut 6 bases from V and 8 bases from J, with 22 bases between. Looked up from germline, CDR1 is MDHEN and CDR2 is SYDVKM. The CDR3 has 16 residues. The CDR3 nucleotides are TGTGCCAGCAGCACTTCGCACGGCCAGGGGCACGAAAAACTGTTTTTT. This encodes CASSTSHGQGHEKLFF.

The chain links TRBV19 to TRBJ1-1; D might be TRBD1 (6 bases). Germline assignment: CDR1 LNHDA and CDR2 SQIVND (reference sequence). Trimming took off 3 bases at V and 5 bases at J, with 10 bases between the two ends. The CDR3 sequence is 13 residues long. CDR3 amino acids: CASSIYRDTEAFF. In DNA, the CDR3 is TGTGCCAGTAGTATCTACAGGGATACTGAAGCTTTCTTT.

This clone was counted only a few times. V usage is TRBV30 and J usage is TRBJ2-7; TRBD1 matches at 8 bases. CDR1 and CDR2 (germline): GTSNPN, SVGIG (reference sequence). CDR3 length: 14 residues. The ends lost 0 bases at V and 4 bases at J; junction bases unmatched: 5. CDR3 sequence: CAWSVWDRRYEQYF. In DNA form, the CDR3 reads TGTGCCTGGAGTGTATGGGACAGGAGGTACGAGCAGTACTTC.

This chain uses TRBV2 with TRBJ1-2; TRBD1 agrees at 9 bases. The CDR3 length is 12 residues. V lost 4 bases to trimming and J lost 7 bases; unmatched junction nucleotides: 1. Germline values: CDR1 SNHLY, CDR2 FYNNEI. CDR3 sequence (DNA): TGTGCCAGCAGTGGGGACAGGGCTGGCTACACCTTC. Protein: CASSGDRAGYTF.

V usage is TRBV5-8 and J usage is TRBJ2-7; D not certain. The germline V gene encodes CDR1 SGHTS and CDR2 YDEGEE. The CDR3 runs 13 residues. V was pared by 3 bases and J by 3 bases, with 10 bases between. The DNA for the CDR3 is TGTGCCAGCAGCTACAGACCATTCTACGAGCAGTACTTC. This translates into CASSYRPFYEQYF.

Of note for this clone: The same CDR3 is also encoded by other DNA sequences in this sample. The V call is TRBV5-1, the J call TRBJ2-3; the match to TRBD2 covers 11 bases. V lost 2 bases and J lost 0; bases outside the gene matches: 2. Germline loops: CDR1 SGHRS, CDR2 YFSETQ. There are 16 residues in the CDR3. CDR3 nucleotide sequence: TGCGCCAGCAGCTTAAGACTAGCGGGGAGCACAGATACGCAGTATTTT. Translated, it gives CASSLRLAGSTDTQYF.

This rearrangement joins TRBV3-1 (or the pseudogene TRBV3-2) to TRBJ2-5; TRBD2 agrees at 11 bases. The CDR3 loop spans 16 amino acids. In germline, CDR1 is LGHDT, CDR2 YNNKEL (reference sequence). Trimming at V came to 4 bases and at J to 4 bases, leaving 8 bases not matched to a gene. DNA for the CDR3: TGTGCCAGCAGCCCCGGCGGGGGACTAGCGGCAGAGACCCAGTACTTC. Translating it yields CASSPGGGLAAETQYF.

This chain uses TRBV6-5 with TRBJ1-1; D ambiguous. Trimming removed 7 bases from V and 1 base from J, with 13 bases in between. There are 14 residues in the CDR3. Germline V gives CDR1 MNHEY, CDR2 SVGAGI. CDR3 protein: CASKNPPGNTEAFF. The DNA of the CDR3 is TGTGCCAGCAAGAACCCGCCGGGGAACACTGAAGCTTTCTTT.

This chain uses TRBV2 with TRBJ1-5; 8 bases map to TRBD1. V was pared by 7 bases and J by 9 bases, with 11 bases of the junction left unmatched. CDR1 SNHLY and CDR2 FYNNEI come from the germline V gene. This CDR3 region has 14 residues. CDR3 DNA: TGTGCCAGCAATATGCAGGGGGCCCCTCTGCCCCAGCATTTT. Translated: CASNMQGAPLPQHF.

The CDR3 sequence: CASSPKETQYF. As DNA, the CDR3 is TGTGCCAGCAGTCCAAAAGAGACCCAGTACTTC. This chain links TRBV28 with TRBJ2-5; D unresolved. The V gene lost 5 bases and the J gene lost 3 bases, with 4 bases spanning the gap. The V gene's germline CDR1 is MDHEN and CDR2 SYDVKM. The CDR3 runs to 11 residues.

The chain is built from TRBV5-5 and TRBJ2-1; weak D call: TRBD1 (7 bases). This CDR3 has 15 amino acids. CDR1 is SGHKS and CDR2 is YYEKEE in the germline V gene (reference sequence). V was shortened by 0 bases and J by 8 bases, with 15 bases between the two germline ends. CDR3 protein: CASSLVVRGVDEQFF. Written as DNA, the CDR3 is TGTGCCAGCAGCTTGGTGGTCAGGGGGGTTGATGAGCAGTTCTTC.